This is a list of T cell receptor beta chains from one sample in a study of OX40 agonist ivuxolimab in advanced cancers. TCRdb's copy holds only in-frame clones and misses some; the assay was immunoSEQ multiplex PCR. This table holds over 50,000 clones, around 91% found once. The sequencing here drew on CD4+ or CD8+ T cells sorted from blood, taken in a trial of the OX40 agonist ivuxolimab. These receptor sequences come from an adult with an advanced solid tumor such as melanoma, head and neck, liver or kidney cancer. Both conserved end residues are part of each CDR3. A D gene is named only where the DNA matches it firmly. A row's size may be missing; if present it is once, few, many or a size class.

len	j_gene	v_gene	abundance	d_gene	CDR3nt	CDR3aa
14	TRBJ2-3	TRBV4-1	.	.	TGCGCCAGCAGCCCCCACCCAGATCCAGATACGCAGTATTTT	CASSPHPDPDTQYF
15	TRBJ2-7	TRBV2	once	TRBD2	TGTGCCAGCAGTGCGGCTAGCGGAGCTACCTACGAGCAGTACTTC	CASSAASGATYEQYF
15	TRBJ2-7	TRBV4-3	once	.	TGCGCCAGCAGCCAAGATGCTCTCGGGCCGGGGGAGCAGTACTTC	CASSQDALGPGEQYF
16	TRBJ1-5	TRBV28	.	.	TGTGCCAGCAGTTTAGGTCTTTCAGGGGCGCATCAGCCCCAGCATTTT	CASSLGLSGAHQPQHF
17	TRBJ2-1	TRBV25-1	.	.	TGTGCCAGCAGTGAATATGGTAGGGACTTCTCAGGCGATGAGCAGTTCTTC	CASSEYGRDFSGDEQFF
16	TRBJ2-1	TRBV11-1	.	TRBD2	TGTGCCAGCAGCACCATAGCGGGAGGCTCCTACAATGAGCAGTTCTTC	CASSTIAGGSYNEQFF
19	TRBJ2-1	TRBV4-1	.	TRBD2	TGCGCCAGCAGCCAAGATCGTGGCCTAGCGGTCCGCTCCTACAATGAGCAGTTCTTC	CASSQDRGLAVRSYNEQFF
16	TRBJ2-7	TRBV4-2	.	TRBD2	TGTGCCAGCAGCCAAGATGGGACTAGCGGGAGTAACGAGCAGTACTTC	CASSQDGTSGSNEQYF
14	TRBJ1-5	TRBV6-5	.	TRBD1	TGTGCCAGCAGCCCGTCGGGACAGTCTCAGCCCCAGCATTTT	CASSPSGQSQPQHF
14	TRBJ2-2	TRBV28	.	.	TGTGCCAGCGCTAGCGATTCGAACACCGGGGAGCTGTTTTTT	CASASDSNTGELFF
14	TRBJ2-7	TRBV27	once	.	TGTGCCAGCAGTTTATCTTCGGGCGGCTACGAGCAGTACTTC	CASSLSSGGYEQYF
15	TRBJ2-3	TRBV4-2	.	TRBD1	TGTGCCAGCAGCCCTCGGACAGGGATAACAGATACGCAGTATTTT	CASSPRTGITDTQYF
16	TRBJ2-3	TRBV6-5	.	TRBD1	TGTGCCAGCAGTTACTCCCGACAGGGTAGCACAGATACGCAGTATTTT	CASSYSRQGSTDTQYF
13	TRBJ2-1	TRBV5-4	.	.	TGTGCCAGCAGCTTAACCCAGGGCAATGAGCAGTTCTTC	CASSLTQGNEQFF
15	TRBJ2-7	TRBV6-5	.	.	TGTGCCAGCAGTTACTCGTACCCGAGCTCCTACGAGCAGTACTTC	CASSYSYPSSYEQYF
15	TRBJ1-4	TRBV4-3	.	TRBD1	TGCGCCAGCAGCCGAGACAGGGGAACGAATGAAAAACTGTTTTTT	CASSRDRGTNEKLFF
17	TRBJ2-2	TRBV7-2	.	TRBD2	TGTGCCAGCAGCTTAGAGCTAGCGGGAGCTTTTAGCGGGGAGCTGTTTTTT	CASSLELAGAFSGELFF
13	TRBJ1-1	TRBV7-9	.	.	TGTGCCAGCAACCCGGTTGAGAACACTGAAGCTTTCTTT	CASNPVENTEAFF
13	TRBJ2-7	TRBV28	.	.	TGTGCCAGCAGTTTTCCCGGGGGTTACGAGCAGTACTTC	CASSFPGGYEQYF
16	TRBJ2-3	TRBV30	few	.	TGTGCCTGGGAGGACGGGACCCTGGATCGCACAGATACGCAGTATTTT	CAWEDGTLDRTDTQYF
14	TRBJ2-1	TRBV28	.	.	TGTGCCAGCAGTTATGACCGATTAGGCAATGAGCAGTTCTTC	CASSYDRLGNEQFF
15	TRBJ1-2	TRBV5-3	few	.	TGTGCCAGAAGCTTGGCCCGAAGGGTCCGTTATGGCTACACCTTC	CARSLARRVRYGYTF
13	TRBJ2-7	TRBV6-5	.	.	TGTGCCAGCAGTTACCCGGACGGGAACGAGCAGTACTTC	CASSYPDGNEQYF
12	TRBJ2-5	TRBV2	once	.	TGTGCCAGCACTGGGGTTGGAGAGACCCAGTACTTC	CASTGVGETQYF
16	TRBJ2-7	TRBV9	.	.	TGTGCCAGCAGCGTAGCGCCTGGAGCCGGCTCCTACGAGCAGTACTTC	CASSVAPGAGSYEQYF
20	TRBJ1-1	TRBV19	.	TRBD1	TGTGCCAGTAGTGCCGGGACAGGGGTAAAAGTTGGTTGGATGAACACTGAAGCTTTCTTT	CASSAGTGVKVGWMNTEAFF
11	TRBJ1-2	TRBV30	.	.	TGTGCCTGGAACCGTAACTATGGCTACACCTTC	CAWNRNYGYTF
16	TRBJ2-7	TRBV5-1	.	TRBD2	TGCGCCAGCAGCCTAGGTAGCGGGATTGGGAACTACGAGCAGTACTTC	CASSLGSGIGNYEQYF
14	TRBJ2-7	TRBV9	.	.	TGTGCCAGCAGCGTTCGCGAAAGCTCCTACGAGCAGTACTTC	CASSVRESSYEQYF
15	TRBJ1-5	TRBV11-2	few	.	TGTGCCAGCAGTTACGGGGCAGGAGGCAATCAGCCCCAGCATTTT	CASSYGAGGNQPQHF
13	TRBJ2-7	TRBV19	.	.	TGTGCCAGTAGTATCCAGGGTTCCTACGAGCAGTACTTC	CASSIQGSYEQYF
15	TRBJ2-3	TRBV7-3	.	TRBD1	TGTGCCAGCAGCTTAGGGACAGCGAGCACAGATACGCAGTATTTT	CASSLGTASTDTQYF
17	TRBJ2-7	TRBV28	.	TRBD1	TGTGCCAGCAGTTGGGGGACAGGGGTCCCCCTGGGGTACGAGCAGTACTTC	CASSWGTGVPLGYEQYF
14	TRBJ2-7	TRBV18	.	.	TGTGCCAGCTCAACGACAGGAGACTCCTACGAGCAGTACTTC	CASSTTGDSYEQYF
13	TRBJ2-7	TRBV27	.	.	TGTGCCAGCAGTTTTACAGGCTCCTACGAGCAGTACTTC	CASSFTGSYEQYF
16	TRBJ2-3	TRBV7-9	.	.	TGTGCCAGCAGCACCGCGGAGGACTCCGGGGGAGATACGCAGTATTTT	CASSTAEDSGGDTQYF
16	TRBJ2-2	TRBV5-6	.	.	TGTGCCAGCAGCTTGGAGGGGGTAACGAACACCGGGGAGCTGTTTTTT	CASSLEGVTNTGELFF
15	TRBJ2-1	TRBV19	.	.	TGTGCCAGTAGTATAGCCACTAGCTCCTACAATGAGCAGTTCTTC	CASSIATSSYNEQFF
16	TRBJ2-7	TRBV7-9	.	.	TGTGCCAGCAGCTCGGGGGTCAGGGGCCGGCCCTACGAGCAGTACTTC	CASSSGVRGRPYEQYF
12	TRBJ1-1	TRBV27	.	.	TGTGCCACGGGTGTATGGAAGACTGAAGCTTTCTTT	CATGVWKTEAFF
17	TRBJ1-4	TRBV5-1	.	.	TGCGCCAGCAGCTTGGTGGACGGTAAAGCAACTAATGAAAAACTGTTTTTT	CASSLVDGKATNEKLFF
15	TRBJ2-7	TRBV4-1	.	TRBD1	TGCGCCAGCAGCCAGAATGACAGGGGCCCCTACGAGCAGTACTTC	CASSQNDRGPYEQYF
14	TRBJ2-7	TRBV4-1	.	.	TGCGCCAGCAGCCAACAGGAGCTCTCCTACGAGCAGTACTTC	CASSQQELSYEQYF
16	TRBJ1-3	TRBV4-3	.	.	TGCGCCAGCAGCCAAGATAGGCAGGGTCCAGGAAACACCATATATTTT	CASSQDRQGPGNTIYF
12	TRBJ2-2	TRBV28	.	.	TGTGCCAGCAGTGGGGTAACCGGGGAGCTGTTTTTT	CASSGVTGELFF
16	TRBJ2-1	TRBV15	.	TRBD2	TGTGCCACCAGCAGAGCGGTAGCGGGAGTATGGAATGAGCAGTTCTTC	CATSRAVAGVWNEQFF
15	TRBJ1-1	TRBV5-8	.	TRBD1	TGTGCCAGCAGCTCCCTAGGACAGGGTTACACTGAAGCTTTCTTT	CASSSLGQGYTEAFF
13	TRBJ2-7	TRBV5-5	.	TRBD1	TGTGCCAGCATTTTACACAGGGGCCACGAGCAGTACTTC	CASILHRGHEQYF
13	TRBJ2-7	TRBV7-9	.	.	TGTGCCAGCAGCTTAGTTGAATACCGGGAGCAGTACTTC	CASSLVEYREQYF
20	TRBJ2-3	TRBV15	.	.	TGTGCCACCAGCAGAGAAATCCCGGGGACCGAACGAGATAGCACAGATACGCAGTATTTT	CATSREIPGTERDSTDTQYF
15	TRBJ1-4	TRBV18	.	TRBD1	TGTGCCAGCTCAAACCTGGACAGGGGAGGTGAAAAACTGTTTTTT	CASSNLDRGGEKLFF
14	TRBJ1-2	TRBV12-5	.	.	TGTGCTAGTGGTTTCGGTTTGCGGGACTATGGCTACACCTTC	CASGFGLRDYGYTF
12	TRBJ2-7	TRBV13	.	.	TGTGCCAGCAGCTTAGTGACTAACGAGCAGTACTTC	CASSLVTNEQYF
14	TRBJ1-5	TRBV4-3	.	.	TGCGCCAGCAGCCAAGATAGAGGGGATCAGCCCCAGCATTTT	CASSQDRGDQPQHF
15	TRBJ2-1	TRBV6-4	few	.	TGTGCCAGCAGTGATTCTAGCGCCCCTAACAATGAGCAGTTCTTC	CASSDSSAPNNEQFF
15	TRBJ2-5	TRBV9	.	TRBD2	TGTGCCAGCAGCACCGGACTAGCGGGAGTCGAGACCCAGTACTTC	CASSTGLAGVETQYF
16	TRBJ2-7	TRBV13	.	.	TGTGCCAGCAGCTTGGAAGGCTCTACCCCATTTTTGGGGCAGTACTTC	CASSLEGSTPFLGQYF
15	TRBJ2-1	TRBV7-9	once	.	TGTGCCAGCAGCTTAGCAGCGGCGGGTTACAATGAGCAGTTCTTC	CASSLAAAGYNEQFF
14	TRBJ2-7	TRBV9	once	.	TGTGCCAGCAGCGTAGGTCAGGCCGGCTACGAGCAGTACTTC	CASSVGQAGYEQYF
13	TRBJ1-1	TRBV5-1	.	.	TGCGCCAGCAGCTTGGAGGGGACGGGGACAGCTTTCTTT	CASSLEGTGTAFF